The source of this T cell receptor beta chain is a study of T cell responses to AZD1222 COVID-19 vaccine. Using immunoSEQ multiplex PCR, the repertoire was profiled, and TCRdb retains in-frame clones only, with some absent. The profile shows 140,000 or so clones, roughly 90% of them singletons. The sequence was obtained from an adult who received the AZD1222 COVID-19 vaccine. The sequenced sample was peripheral blood, obtained 28 days after the second AZD1222 dose.

For the CDR3, the DNA is TGTGCCAGCAGTTACTCCCTTCAGCCCGGCTACACCTTC. It specifies CASSYSLQPGYTF. The chain employs TRBV6-2 or TRBV6-3 and TRBJ1-2; D is uncertain. Germline values: CDR1 MNHEY, CDR2 SVGEGT. This CDR3 has 13 amino acids. Trimming stripped 0 bases from V and 8 bases from J, with 10 bases between.